The 2 T cell receptor beta chains below all came from one sample that was sequenced in a study of OX40 agonist ivuxolimab in advanced cancers. Clones were read by immunoSEQ multiplex PCR, and TCRdb kept only the in-frame ones, dropping some. The table has fewer than 25,000 clones, 65% to 85% seen once. The specimen was CD4+ or CD8+ T cells sorted from blood, collected in a trial of the OX40 agonist ivuxolimab. The receptors were gathered from an adult with an advanced solid tumor such as melanoma, head and neck, liver or kidney cancer.

This clone was seen only a few times. The chain is built from TRBV7-2 and TRBJ1-5; the D is unclear. CDR1 and CDR2 from the germline V gene are SGHTA and FQGNSA. Trimming stripped 3 bases from V and 5 bases from J, with 11 bases between. This CDR3 has 14 amino acids. The chain's CDR3 is CASSFRMADQPQHF. The CDR3 nucleotides are TGTGCCAGCAGCTTTAGGATGGCAGATCAGCCCCAGCATTTT.

The chain uses TRBV10-3 and TRBJ1-5, with D perhaps TRBD1 (5 bases). The CDR3 runs to 17 residues. Trimming took 3 bases from V and 0 from J, leaving 15 bases between them. Germline CDR1 ENHRY, CDR2 SYGVKD. In DNA, the CDR3 is TGTGCCATCAGTGATCCCGGAGGGGAGTATAGCAATCAGCCCCAGCATTTT. Its protein product is CAISDPGGEYSNQPQHF.